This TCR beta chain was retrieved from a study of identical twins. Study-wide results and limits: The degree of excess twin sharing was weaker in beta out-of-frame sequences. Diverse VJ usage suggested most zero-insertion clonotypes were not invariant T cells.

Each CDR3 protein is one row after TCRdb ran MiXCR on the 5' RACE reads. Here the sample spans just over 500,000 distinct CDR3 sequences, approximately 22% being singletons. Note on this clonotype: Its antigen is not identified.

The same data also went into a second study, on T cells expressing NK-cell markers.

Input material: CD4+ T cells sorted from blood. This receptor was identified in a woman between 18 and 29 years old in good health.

CDR3 residues: CSARVLQETQYF. In DNA form, the CDR3 reads TGCAGTGCTAGAGTACTCCAAGAGACCCAGTACTTC. The rearrangement uses TRBV20-1 and TRBJ2-5, with unresolved D. Trimming shortened V by 1 base and J by 1 base, and 4 bases separated the two germline ends. Germline values: CDR1 DFQATT, CDR2 SNEGSKA (reference sequence). This CDR3 comprises 12 residues.